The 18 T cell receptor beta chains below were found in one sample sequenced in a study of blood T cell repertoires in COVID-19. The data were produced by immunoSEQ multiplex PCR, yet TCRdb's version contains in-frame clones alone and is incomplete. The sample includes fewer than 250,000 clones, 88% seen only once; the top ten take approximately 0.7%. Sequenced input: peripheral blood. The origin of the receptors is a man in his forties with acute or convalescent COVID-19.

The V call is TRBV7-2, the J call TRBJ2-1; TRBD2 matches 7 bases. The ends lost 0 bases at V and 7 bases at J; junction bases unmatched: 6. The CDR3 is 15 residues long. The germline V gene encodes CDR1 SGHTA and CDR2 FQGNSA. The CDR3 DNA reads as TGTGCCAGCAGCTTAGCCGGACTAGATCAAAATGAGCAGTTCTTC. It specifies CASSLAGLDQNEQFF.

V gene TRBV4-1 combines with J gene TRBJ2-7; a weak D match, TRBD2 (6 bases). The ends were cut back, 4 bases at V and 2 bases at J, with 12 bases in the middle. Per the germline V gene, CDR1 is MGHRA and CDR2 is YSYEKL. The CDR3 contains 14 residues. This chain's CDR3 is CASSPGTRPYEQYF. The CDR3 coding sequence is TGCGCCAGCAGCCCCGGGACTCGTCCCTACGAGCAGTACTTC.

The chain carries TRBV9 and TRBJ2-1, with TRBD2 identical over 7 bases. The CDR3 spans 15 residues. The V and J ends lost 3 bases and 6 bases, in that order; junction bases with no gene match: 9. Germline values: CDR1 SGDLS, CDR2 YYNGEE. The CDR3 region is CASSASGTPGNEQFF. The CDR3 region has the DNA TGTGCCAGCAGCGCTAGCGGCACCCCCGGCAATGAGCAGTTCTTC.

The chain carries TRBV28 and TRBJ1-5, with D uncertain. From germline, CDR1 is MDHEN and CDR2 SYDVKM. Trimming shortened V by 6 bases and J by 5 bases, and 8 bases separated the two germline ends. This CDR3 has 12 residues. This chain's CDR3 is CASRGGHQPQHF. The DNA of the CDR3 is TGTGCCAGCAGAGGAGGTCATCAGCCCCAGCATTTT.

CDR3 in DNA: TGCAGTGCTAGTGGGACAGGGAGCACAGATACGCAGTATTTT. Its protein product is CSASGTGSTDTQYF. The chain joins TRBV20-1 to TRBJ2-3; 9 bases are shared with TRBD1. Germline-derived CDR1 and CDR2 are DFQATT and SNEGSKA (reference sequence). The CDR3 extends over 14 amino acids. J lost 0 bases, V lost 3 bases, and 1 base had no gene match.

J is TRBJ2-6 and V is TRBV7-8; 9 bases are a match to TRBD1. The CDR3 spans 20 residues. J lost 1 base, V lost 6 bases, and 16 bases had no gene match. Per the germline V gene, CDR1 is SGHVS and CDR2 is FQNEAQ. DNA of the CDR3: TGTGCCAGCAGACTAAGGGATTGGGGACAGGGAGAATCTGGGGCCAACGTCCTGACTTTC. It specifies CASRLRDWGQGESGANVLTF. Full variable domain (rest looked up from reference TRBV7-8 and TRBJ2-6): GAGVSQSPRYKVAKRGQDVALRCDPISGHVSLFWYQQALGQGPEFLTYFQNEAQLDKSGLPSDRFFAERPEGSVSTLKIQRTQQEDSAVYLCASRLRDWGQGESGANVLTFGAGSRLTVL.

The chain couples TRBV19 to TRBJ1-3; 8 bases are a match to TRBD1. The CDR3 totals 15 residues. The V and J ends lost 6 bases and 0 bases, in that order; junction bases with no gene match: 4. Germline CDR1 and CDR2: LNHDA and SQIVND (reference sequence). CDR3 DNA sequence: TGTGCCAGTAGCCCGGACAGGGACTCTGGAAACACCATATATTTT. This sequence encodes CASSPDRDSGNTIYF. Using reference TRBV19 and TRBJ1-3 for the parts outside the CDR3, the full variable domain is DGGITQSPKYLFRKEGQNVTLSCEQNLNHDAMYWYRQDPGQGLRLIYYSQIVNDFQKGDIAEGYSVSREKKESFPLTVTSAQKNPTAFYLCASSPDRDSGNTIYFGEGSWLTVV.

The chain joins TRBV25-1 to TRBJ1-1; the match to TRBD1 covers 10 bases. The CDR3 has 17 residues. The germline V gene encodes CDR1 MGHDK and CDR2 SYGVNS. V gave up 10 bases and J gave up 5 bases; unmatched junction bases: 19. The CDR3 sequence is CATLIDRDRGRRTEAFF. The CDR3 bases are TGTGCCACCCTTATCGACCGGGACAGGGGAAGGAGGACTGAAGCTTTCTTT.

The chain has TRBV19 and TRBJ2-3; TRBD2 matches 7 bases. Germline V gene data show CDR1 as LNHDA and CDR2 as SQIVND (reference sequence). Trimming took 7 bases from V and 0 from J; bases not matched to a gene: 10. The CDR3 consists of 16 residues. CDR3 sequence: CASKRDRITSTDTQYF. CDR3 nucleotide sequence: TGTGCCAGTAAGCGGGATAGGATTACTAGCACAGATACGCAGTATTTT.

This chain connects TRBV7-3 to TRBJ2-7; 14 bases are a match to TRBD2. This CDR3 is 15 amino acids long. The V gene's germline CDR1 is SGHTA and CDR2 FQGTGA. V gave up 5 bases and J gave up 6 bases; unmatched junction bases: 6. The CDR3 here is CASSPGLAGVGEQYF. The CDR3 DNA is TGTGCCAGCAGCCCGGGACTAGCGGGAGTCGGCGAGCAGTACTTC.

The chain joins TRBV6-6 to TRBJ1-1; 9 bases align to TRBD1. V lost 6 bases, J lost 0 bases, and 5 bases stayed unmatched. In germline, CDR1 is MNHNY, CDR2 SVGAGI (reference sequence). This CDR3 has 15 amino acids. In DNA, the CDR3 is TGTGCCAGCAGCGGCGGACAGGGGATGAACACTGAAGCTTTCTTT. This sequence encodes CASSGGQGMNTEAFF.

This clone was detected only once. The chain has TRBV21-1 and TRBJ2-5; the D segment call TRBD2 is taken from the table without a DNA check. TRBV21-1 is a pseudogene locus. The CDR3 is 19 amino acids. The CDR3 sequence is CASSKAMRRLAGGKETQYF. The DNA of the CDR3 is TGTGCCAGCAGCAAAGCAATGAGGAGACTAGCGGGAGGGAAGGAGACCCAGTACTTC.

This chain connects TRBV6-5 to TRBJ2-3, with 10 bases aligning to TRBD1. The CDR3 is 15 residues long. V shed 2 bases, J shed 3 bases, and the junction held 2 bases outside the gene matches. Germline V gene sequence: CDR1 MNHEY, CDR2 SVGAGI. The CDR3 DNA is TGTGCCAGCAGTTACAGACAGGGGGCTACAGATACGCAGTATTTT. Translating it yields CASSYRQGATDTQYF.

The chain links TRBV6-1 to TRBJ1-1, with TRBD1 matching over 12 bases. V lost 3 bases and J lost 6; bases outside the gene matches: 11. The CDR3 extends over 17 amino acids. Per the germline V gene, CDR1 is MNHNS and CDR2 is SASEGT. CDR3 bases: TGTGCCAGCAGTGATGGGGACAGGGGGCATCGGAGTGCTGAAGCTTTCTTT. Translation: CASSDGDRGHRSAEAFF.

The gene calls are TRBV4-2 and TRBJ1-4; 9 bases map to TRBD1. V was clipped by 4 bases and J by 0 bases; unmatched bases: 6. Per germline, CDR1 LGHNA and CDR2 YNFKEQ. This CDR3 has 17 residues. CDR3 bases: TGTGCCAGCAGCCTGGACAGGGGAGGTGCAACTAATGAAAAACTGTTTTTT. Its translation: CASSLDRGGATNEKLFF.

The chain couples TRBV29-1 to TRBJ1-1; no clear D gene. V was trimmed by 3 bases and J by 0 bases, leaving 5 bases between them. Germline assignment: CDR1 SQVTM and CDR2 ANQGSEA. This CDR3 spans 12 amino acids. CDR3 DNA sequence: TGCAGCGTTGACACAATGAACACTGAAGCTTTCTTT. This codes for CSVDTMNTEAFF.

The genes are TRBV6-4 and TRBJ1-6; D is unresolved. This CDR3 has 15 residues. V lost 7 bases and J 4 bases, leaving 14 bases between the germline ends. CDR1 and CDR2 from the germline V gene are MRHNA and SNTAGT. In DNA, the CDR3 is TGTGCCAGCATGGAGCGACCGGTTTATAATTCACCCCTCCACTTT. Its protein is CASMERPVYNSPLHF.

The CDR3 loop is CASSVGESSYNEQFF. The CDR3 coding sequence is TGTGCCAGTAGTGTTGGAGAAAGCTCCTACAATGAGCAGTTCTTC. The chain links TRBV19 to TRBJ2-1, with D unclear. Germline assignment: CDR1 LNHDA and CDR2 SQIVND (reference sequence). Trimming shortened V by 5 bases and J by 0 bases, and 11 bases separated the two germline ends. This CDR3 has 15 amino acids.